Listed here are 27 T cell receptor beta chains from one sample, sequenced in a study of regulatory T cells in long-lasting Graves disease. Libraries of TCR beta came from iRepertoire HTBI primers plus Arm-PCR of CDR3 regions. TCRdb reanalysed the multiplex PCR reads using MiXCR and keeps one entry per CDR3 protein. The sample consists of hundreds of thousands of distinct CDR3 sequences, about a sixth of them appearing once. The time point denotes: newly diagnosed GD, antithyroid drugs for less than 3 months. Following extraction of RNA from PBMCs, that RNA was used to make the TCR library. The sample here was peripheral blood mononuclear cells (PBMCs), taken at new diagnosis, from a patient treated with antithyroid drugs. The receptors derive from a female donor with Graves disease.

The sample holds many counts of this clonotype. V usage is TRBV5-1 and J usage is TRBJ2-3; D might be TRBD2 (6 bases). CDR3 size: 18 residues. Trimming left V 1 base short and J 3 bases short, with 21 bases between. The germline V gene encodes CDR1 SGHRS and CDR2 YFSETQ. The CDR3 loop is CASSLTLGKPGRTDTQYF. The CDR3, as DNA: TGCGCCAGCAGCTTGACCCTGGGAAAGCCGGGGAGGACAGATACGCAGTATTTT.

This clonotype was recorded at least ten times. The J gene is TRBJ1-6, the V gene TRBV4-1; D gene ambiguous. The CDR3 has 16 amino acids. The V gene's germline CDR1 is MGHRA and CDR2 YSYEKL. V was clipped by 0 bases and J by 4 bases, with 10 bases between them. The CDR3 coding sequence is TGCGCCAGCAGCCAAGATCCGGGTCCATATAATTCACCCCTCCACTTT. It translates to CASSQDPGPYNSPLHF.

This clonotype was found many times. The rearrangement uses TRBV12-3 or TRBV12-4 and TRBJ1-2, with TRBD1 identical over 8 bases. After removal of 4 bases from V and 5 bases from J, the junction contained 3 bases not matched to a gene. This CDR3 is 13 amino acids long. CDR3 in DNA: TGTGCCAGCAGTTGGACAGGGAAGTATGGCTACACCTTC. Protein sequence: CASSWTGKYGYTF.

This chain connects TRBV19 to TRBJ2-1, with D possibly called TRBD1 or TRBD2 (5 bases each). Germline CDR1 and CDR2: LNHDA and SQIVND (reference sequence). With 5 bases removed from V and 8 bases from J, the gap between germline ends came to 16 bases. The CDR3 has 14 amino acids. The CDR3 loop is CASSVPGTFDEQFF. As DNA, the CDR3 is TGTGCCAGTAGTGTTCCCGGGACCTTTGATGAGCAGTTCTTC.

At least ten counts were recorded for this clonotype. DNA for the CDR3: TGCAGTGCTAGATCGGGACAGGTGAACTACGAGCAGTACTTC. It yields the protein CSARSGQVNYEQYF. This chain connects TRBV20-1 to TRBJ2-7; 8 nucleotides line up with TRBD1. Germline assignment: CDR1 DFQATT and CDR2 SNEGSKA (reference sequence). Germline trimming cut 2 bases from V and 3 bases from J; bases unmatched to any gene: 6. The CDR3 is made up of 14 amino acids.

The table lists this clonotype with a few counts. This chain connects TRBV7-9 to TRBJ2-2, with D perhaps matching TRBD2 (5 bases). Trimming pared 8 bases from V and 7 bases from J, leaving 14 bases between. The CDR3 is 13 amino acids. CDR1 SEHNR and CDR2 FQNEAQ come from the germline V gene (reference sequence). The CDR3 DNA sequence: TGTGCCAGCGCCAGACCGGGGATCGGGGAGCTGTTTTTT. Translation: CASARPGIGELFF.

There are many counts of this clonotype. The rearrangement joins TRBV29-1 to TRBJ1-1, with 7 bases aligning to TRBD1. This CDR3 is 17 amino acids long. Germline CDR1 and CDR2: SQVTM and ANQGSEA. Unmatched junction bases numbered 18, after V lost 0 bases and J lost 8 bases. CDR3: CSVEEIPGQRRPDEAFF. The CDR3 DNA is TGCAGCGTTGAAGAGATCCCGGGACAGCGAAGGCCCGACGAAGCTTTCTTT. Supplemented by reference TRBV29-1 and TRBJ1-1, the full variable domain reads SAVISQKPSRDICQRGTSLTIQCQVDSQVTMMFWYRQQPGQSLTLIATANQGSEATYESGFVIDKFPISRPNLTFSTLTVSNMSPEDSSIYLCSVEEIPGQRRPDEAFFGQGTRLTVV.

The chain employs TRBV28 and TRBJ2-1; D perhaps matches TRBD1 (6 bases). The V gene lost 5 bases and the J gene lost 8 bases, with 10 bases spanning the gap. The germline gives CDR1 MDHEN, CDR2 SYDVKM. This CDR3 is built from 12 residues. This chain's CDR3 is CASSKQGDEQFF. CDR3 coding DNA: TGTGCCAGCAGTAAACAGGGCGATGAGCAGTTCTTC.

The chain employs TRBV3-1 and TRBJ2-5; possibly TRBD1 for D (6 bases). V was trimmed by 1 base and J by 5 bases, leaving 14 bases between them. The CDR3 has 15 residues. Germline V gene data show CDR1 as LGHDT and CDR2 as YNNKEL (reference sequence). CDR3 DNA: TGTGCCAGCAGCCAAGTGGATAGCAGGGGCGAGACCCAGTACTTC. Its protein is CASSQVDSRGETQYF.

This clonotype was counted a few times. The rearrangement uses TRBV3-1 and TRBJ2-5; maybe TRBD2 (5 bases). V gave up 0 bases and J gave up 5 bases, with 19 bases separating them. The CDR3 is made up of 17 amino acids. Germline lookup yields CDR1 LGHDT and CDR2 YNNKEL (reference sequence). CDR3 DNA: TGTGCCAGCAGCCAAGAGTACCGGGGATGGGTCCGGGAGACCCAGTACTTC. Translation: CASSQEYRGWVRETQYF.

This clonotype turned up a few times. The chain couples TRBV7-9 to TRBJ1-5; the match to TRBD1 covers 9 bases. J was trimmed by 6 bases and V by 5 bases; bases with no gene match: 5. Germline CDR1 reads SEHNR; CDR2 reads FQNEAQ (reference sequence). The CDR3 runs to 14 residues. This CDR3 is CASSAQTGGQPQHF. The DNA for the CDR3 is TGTGCCAGCAGCGCTCAGACAGGGGGTCAGCCCCAGCATTTT.

The chain combines TRBV29-1 with TRBJ2-1; no clear D gene. The germline V and J ends were trimmed by 3 bases and 4 bases, with 19 bases remaining between them. The CDR3 has 16 amino acids. Germline-derived CDR1 and CDR2 are SQVTM and ANQGSEA. The CDR3 reads CSVDDRRSEAYNEQFF. Written as DNA, the CDR3 is TGCAGCGTTGACGACCGCAGAAGTGAAGCGTACAATGAGCAGTTCTTC.

This clonotype was observed many times. The chain couples TRBV20-1 to TRBJ2-1; TRBD2 matches at 14 bases. V trimming: 2 bases; J trimming: 7 bases; junction bases outside the gene matches: 7. Germline CDR1 reads DFQATT; CDR2 reads SNEGSKA (reference sequence). The CDR3 contains 16 residues. CDR3 sequence: CSARQGGLAGVNEQFF. The DNA for the CDR3 is TGCAGTGCTAGACAGGGGGGACTAGCGGGAGTAAATGAGCAGTTCTTC.

This clonotype was observed many times. This sequence joins TRBV6-1 and TRBJ2-5; 12 bases are a match to TRBD2. Germline CDR1 and CDR2: MNHNS and SASEGT. V lost 7 bases and J lost 2; bases outside the gene matches: 8. This CDR3 region has 16 residues. The CDR3 protein is CASIASGGATQETQYF. For the CDR3, the DNA is TGTGCCAGCATCGCTAGCGGGGGGGCCACTCAAGAGACCCAGTACTTC.

This clonotype was observed many times. The rearrangement links TRBV13 to TRBJ2-1; TRBD1 aligns across 8 bases. The CDR3 spans 13 residues. Trimming took 6 bases from V and 7 from J; bases not matched to a gene: 5. Germline V gives CDR1 PRHDT, CDR2 FYEKMQ (reference sequence). CDR3 region: CASRQGGANEQFF. Here the CDR3 DNA reads TGTGCCAGCAGACAGGGGGGTGCGAATGAGCAGTTCTTC.

This clonotype showed up many times. The rearrangement joins TRBV7-2 to TRBJ1-5, with a weak D call TRBD1 (5 bases). V was cut by 10 bases and J by 1 base, with 11 bases left in between. Germline CDR1 reads SGHTA; CDR2 reads FQGNSA. The CDR3 has 13 residues. CDR3 sequence (DNA): TGTGCCACCGGGGGGGACAGCAATCAGCCCCAGCATTTT. Translating gives CATGGDSNQPQHF.

In regard to this clonotype: A read error may explain this, as a much larger clone is one base away. This rearrangement joins TRBV27 to TRBJ2-3; no reliable D call. Looked up from germline, CDR1 is MNHEY and CDR2 is SMNVEV (reference sequence). This CDR3 contains 16 residues. Trimming pared 6 bases from V and 0 bases from J, leaving 16 bases between. CDR3 DNA sequence: TGTGCCAGCAGCTACGTCAAGAGTCTTAGCACAGATACGCAGTATTTT. It translates to CASSYVKSLSTDTQYF.

Turning to this clonotype: At one of its ends the junction is not consistent with the germline gene, which may arise from a read error. The chain recombines TRBV7-2 with TRBJ2-1; D call uncertain. Germline V gives CDR1 SGHTA, CDR2 FQGNSA. This CDR3 comprises 12 residues. This CDR3 is CASSPGYNKQFF. Here the CDR3 DNA reads TGTGCCAGCAGCCCCGGATACAATAAGCAGTTCTTC.

The CDR3 reads CAIRPGLARTYEQYF. The CDR3 DNA reads as TGTGCCATCAGGCCCGGGCTAGCGAGGACCTACGAGCAGTACTTC. The chain couples TRBV2 to TRBJ2-7; perhaps TRBD2 as D (6 bases). V dropped 10 bases and J dropped 2 bases, with 21 bases sitting between them. Germline CDR1 SNHLY, CDR2 FYNNEI. This CDR3 comprises 15 residues.

This clonotype has more than one count but fewer than ten. The chain couples TRBV7-2 to TRBJ1-6; perhaps TRBD1 as D (5 bases). The germline CDR1 and CDR2 sequences are SGHTA and FQGNSA. CDR3 size: 17 residues. Trimming shortened V by 4 bases and J by 3 bases, and 16 bases separated the two germline ends. The CDR3 region is CASSSGDRRLYNSPLHF. Here the CDR3 DNA reads TGTGCCAGCAGCTCCGGGGACCGGAGGCTCTATAATTCACCCCTCCACTTT.

This clonotype came up many times. The chain links TRBV4-1 to TRBJ2-7, with 10 bases that match TRBD1. Germline V gives CDR1 MGHRA, CDR2 YSYEKL. The CDR3 sequence is 15 residues long. Trimming took 0 bases from V and 3 from J; bases not matched to a gene: 2. The CDR3 is CASSQEWTGGYEQYF. The CDR3 DNA follows: TGCGCCAGCAGCCAAGAGTGGACAGGGGGCTACGAGCAGTACTTC.

In this sample, this clonotype turned up many times. The chain uses TRBV2 and TRBJ2-3; no reliable D call. The germline V gene has CDR1 SNHLY and CDR2 FYNNEI. The CDR3 spans 12 residues. V lost 6 bases and J lost 1, with 5 bases in between. The DNA for the CDR3 is TGTGCCAGCAGCGAGGGCACAGATACGCAGTATTTT. Protein product: CASSEGTDTQYF. Complete variable domain (other parts from reference TRBV2 and TRBJ2-3): EPEVTQTPSHQVTQMGQEVILRCVPISNHLYFYWYRQILGQKVEFLVSFYNNEISEKSEIFDDQFSVERPDGSNFTLKIRSTKLEDSAMYFCASSEGTDTQYFGPGTRLTVL.

This clonotype was counted at least ten times. The chain recombines TRBV12-3 or TRBV12-4 with TRBJ1-1, with TRBD1 identical over 7 bases. Trimming cost V 6 bases and J 6 bases; bases outside gene matches: 10. The CDR3 length is 14 residues. The CDR3 loop is CASRATGKVSEAFF. The CDR3 DNA reads TGTGCCAGCAGAGCGACAGGGAAAGTATCTGAAGCTTTCTTT.

This clonotype was seen at least ten times. The chain couples TRBV10-3 to TRBJ1-1; TRBD1 is a possible D gene (5 bases). V was trimmed by 6 bases and J by 0 bases, leaving 14 bases between them. The length of the CDR3 is 15 residues. Germline V gene lookup returns CDR1 ENHRY and CDR2 SYGVKD. The CDR3 is CAISTGTALNTEAFF. CDR3 DNA sequence: TGTGCCATCAGCACCGGGACGGCGTTGAACACTGAAGCTTTCTTT.

J is TRBJ1-2 and V is TRBV19; D is perhaps TRBD1 (6 bases). This CDR3 has 12 amino acids. The ends were cut back, 7 bases at V and 8 bases at J, with 14 bases in the middle. Germline CDR1 LNHDA, CDR2 SQIVND (reference sequence). This chain's CDR3 is CASNRDTGGYTF. For the CDR3, the DNA is TGTGCCAGTAACAGGGACACCGGAGGCTACACCTTC.

V is TRBV7-3 and J is TRBJ1-5; 7 bases fit TRBD1. The CDR3 consists of 16 residues. Germline V gene data show CDR1 as SGHTA and CDR2 as FQGTGA. V lost 5 bases and J lost 5; bases outside the gene matches: 12. CDR3 sequence reads: CASSLVPDRDYQPQHF. The CDR3 DNA reads as TGTGCCAGCAGCCTAGTACCTGACAGGGACTATCAGCCCCAGCATTTT.

At least ten counts were recorded for this clonotype. The chain carries TRBV20-1 and TRBJ1-5; no definite D call. Deletions cut 3 bases from V and 7 bases from J, with 28 bases between. This CDR3 is built from 18 residues. The germline gives CDR1 DFQATT, CDR2 SNEGSKA (reference sequence). The chain's CDR3 is CSARGNGDLVFTWQPQHF. The CDR3 coding sequence is TGCAGTGCTAGGGGTAATGGAGACCTAGTATTTACGTGGCAGCCCCAGCATTTT.